This T cell receptor (beta chain) was observed in a study of human T cells and chemical hapten exposure. From the RACE reads, TCRdb called clonotypes with MiXCR, one entry per CDR3 protein. The table has fewer than 300,000 distinct CDR3 sequences, 7.7% seen once. There are many counts of this clonotype. The length of the CDR3 is 13 residues. Germline trimming cut 6 bases from V and 11 bases from J; bases unmatched to any gene: 15. Germline values: CDR1 SQVTM, CDR2 ANQGSEA. Time point described: pre-sensitization, week 0. The treatment here: therapeutic diphenylcyclopropenone sensitization with weekly scalp DPC.

The chain has TRBV29-1 and TRBJ1-1; 7 bases agree with TRBD1. This sequence was found in a man aged 18 to 30 with alopecia areata. Some clones in this sample may be carry-over from other donors' samples. The source was whole blood, collected in connection with sensitization to the hapten diphenylcyclopropenone (DPC). CDR3 amino acids: CSVSGWSTGRAFF. DNA for the CDR3: TGCAGCGTCTCAGGGTGGTCGACAGGGAGGGCTTTCTTT. Full variable domain (rest looked up from reference TRBV29-1 and TRBJ1-1): SAVISQKPSRDICQRGTSLTIQCQVDSQVTMMFWYRQQPGQSLTLIATANQGSEATYESGFVIDKFPISRPNLTFSTLTVSNMSPEDSSIYLCSVSGWSTGRAFFGQGTRLTVV.